This TCR beta chain stems from a study of regulatory T cells in long-lasting Graves disease. Specified time point: persistent/refractory GD, antithyroid drugs over 5 years with positive TRAb. PBMC RNA was the source of the TCR library. It was American Thyroid Association guidelines that determined Graves' disease diagnosis. Germline V lookup: CDR1 SQVTM, CDR2 ANQGSEA. This CDR3 is built from 12 residues. V shed 6 bases and J shed 4 bases, with 10 bases lying between them. Construction of the TCR beta libraries employed iRepertoire HTBI primers in conjunction with Arm-PCR of CDR3 regions. MiXCR was run by TCRdb on the multiplex PCR reads, yielding one entry per CDR3 protein. The profile covers 450,000 or so distinct CDR3 sequences, with 22% appearing a single time and approximately 14% taken by the ten largest. In regard to this clonotype: Its target is unknown.

Study findings and constraints: Repertoires from persistent disease leaned toward TRBV28, TRBJ1-2 and TRBJ2-5. TCR diversity was lower in persistent Graves' patients (versus newly diagnosed ones).

The sample here was peripheral blood mononuclear cells (PBMCs), taken when the disease was refractory, from a patient treated with antithyroid drugs. The TCR was taken from a female donor with Graves disease. The chain employs TRBV29-1 and TRBJ2-1; tentative D call: TRBD1 (7 bases). CDR3 amino acids: CSVGGQYNEQFF. CDR3 sequence (DNA): TGCAGCGTGGGGGGACAGTACAATGAGCAGTTCTTC.